This TCR beta chain was found in a study of cytomegalovirus exposure and HLA in healthy donors. Study overall: As released early, the data held 85 million to 95 million unique TCRs from HLA-typed donors.

This CDR3 contains 19 residues. Per germline, CDR1 SGHRS and CDR2 YFSETQ. Germline trimming cut 4 bases from V and 3 bases from J; bases unmatched to any gene: 11. Researchers ran the PCR with 60 Vbeta and 13 Jbeta primers. The data were produced by immunoSEQ multiplex PCR, yet TCRdb's version contains in-frame clones alone and is incomplete. Seen here are over 130,000 clones, roughly 74% observed once, and the top ten hold about 6.6%. This clone was recorded only once. Material for sequencing was PBMCs. The origin of this receptor is a woman aged 40 to 50 in good health and CMV-seropositive. The chain is built from TRBV5-1 and TRBJ2-2; 14 nucleotides align to TRBD2. In DNA form, the CDR3 reads TGCGCCAGCAGCCTATCACCGACTAGCGGGAGGGGCGACACCGGGGAGCTGTTTTTT. Protein sequence: CASSLSPTSGRGDTGELFF.